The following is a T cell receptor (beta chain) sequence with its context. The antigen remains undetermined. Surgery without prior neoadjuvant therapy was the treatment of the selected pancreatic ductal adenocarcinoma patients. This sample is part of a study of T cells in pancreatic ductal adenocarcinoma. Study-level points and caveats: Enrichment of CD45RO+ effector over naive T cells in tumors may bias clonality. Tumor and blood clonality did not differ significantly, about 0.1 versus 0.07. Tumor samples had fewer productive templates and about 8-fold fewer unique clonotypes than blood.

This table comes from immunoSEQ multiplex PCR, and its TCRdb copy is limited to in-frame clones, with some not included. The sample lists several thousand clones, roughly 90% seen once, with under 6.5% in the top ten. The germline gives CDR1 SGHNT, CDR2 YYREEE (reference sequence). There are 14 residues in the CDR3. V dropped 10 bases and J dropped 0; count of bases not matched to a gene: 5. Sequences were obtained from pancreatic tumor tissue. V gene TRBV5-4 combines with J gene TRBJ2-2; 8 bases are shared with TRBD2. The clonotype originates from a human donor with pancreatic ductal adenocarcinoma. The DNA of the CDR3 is TGTGCCTCTCGTAGCGGGACGAACACCGGGGAGCTGTTTTTT. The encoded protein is CASRSGTNTGELFF.